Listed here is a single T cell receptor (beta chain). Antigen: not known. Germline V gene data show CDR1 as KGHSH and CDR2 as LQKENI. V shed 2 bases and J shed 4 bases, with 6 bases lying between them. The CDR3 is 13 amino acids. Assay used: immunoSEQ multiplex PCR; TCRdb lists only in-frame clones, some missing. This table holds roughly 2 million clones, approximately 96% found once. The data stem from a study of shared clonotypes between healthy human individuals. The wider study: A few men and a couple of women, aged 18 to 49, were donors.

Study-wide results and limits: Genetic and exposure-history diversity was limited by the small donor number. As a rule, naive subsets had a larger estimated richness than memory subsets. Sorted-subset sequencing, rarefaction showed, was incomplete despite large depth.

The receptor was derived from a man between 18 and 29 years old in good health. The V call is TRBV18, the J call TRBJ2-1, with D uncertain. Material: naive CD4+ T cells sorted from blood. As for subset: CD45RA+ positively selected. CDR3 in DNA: TGTGCCAGCTCACCAATGGTTTACAATGAGCAGTTCTTC. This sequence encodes CASSPMVYNEQFF. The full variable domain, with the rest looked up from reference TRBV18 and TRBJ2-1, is NAGVMQNPRHLVRRRGQEARLRCSPMKGHSHVYWYRQLPEEGLKFMVYLQKENIIDESGMPKERFSAEFPKEGPSILRIQQVVRGDSAAYFCASSPMVYNEQFFGPGTRLTVL.